The next 26 T cell receptor beta chains were all read from a single sample in a study of spatial heterogeneity in lung cancer. TCRdb used MiXCR to reprocess the 5' RACE reads, holding one entry per CDR3 protein. The data contain approximately 40,000 distinct CDR3 sequences, around 5.2% of them singletons. Specified time point: sample taken at primary tumor resection. Researchers sequenced whole RNA taken from tumor, nontumor lung or frozen PBMC without sorting. The sample was PBMCs, taken at surgery. These receptors were obtained from a female donor with early-stage non-small cell lung cancer.

This clonotype was seen repeatedly, ten times or more. The gene calls are TRBV5-6 and TRBJ2-7; D tentatively fits TRBD1 or TRBD2 (5 bases each). The ends were cut back, 3 bases at V and 3 bases at J, with 16 bases in the middle. Germline V gene lookup returns CDR1 SGHDT and CDR2 YYEEEE. The CDR3 loop spans 15 amino acids. This chain's CDR3 is CASSSLGQGIYEQYF. In DNA, the CDR3 is TGTGCCAGCAGCTCACTAGGGCAGGGAATCTACGAGCAGTACTTC.

This clonotype was seen ten or more times. CDR3 in amino acids: CASQRTSGGPITGELFF. CDR3 nucleotides: TGTGCCAGTCAACGGACTAGCGGGGGGCCGATCACCGGGGAGCTGTTTTTT. The rearrangement uses TRBV6-2 or TRBV6-3 and TRBJ2-2; 14 nucleotides match TRBD2. The CDR3 spans 17 residues. Germline CDR1 reads MNHEY; CDR2 reads SVGEGT. The V and J ends lost 9 bases and 4 bases, in that order; junction bases with no gene match: 10.

This clonotype appeared many times. This chain uses TRBV28 with TRBJ2-1; 9 bases align to TRBD1. V was pared by 4 bases and J by 6 bases, with 10 bases of the junction left unmatched. The CDR3 consists of 16 residues. Germline lookup yields CDR1 MDHEN and CDR2 SYDVKM. The CDR3 here is CASSSYRGRGSNEQFF. For the CDR3, the DNA is TGTGCCAGCAGTTCATACAGGGGGCGGGGAAGCAATGAGCAGTTCTTC.

This clonotype was observed many times. The chain uses TRBV7-2 and TRBJ1-6, with TRBD1 identical over 7 bases. J gave up 7 bases and V 5 bases, and 11 bases lay outside the gene matches. The CDR3 covers 16 residues. From germline, CDR1 is SGHTA and CDR2 FQGNSA. CDR3 DNA: TGTGCCAGCAGCCCCATGACGGGACAGCTAAATTCACCCCTCCACTTT. Residues: CASSPMTGQLNSPLHF.

This clonotype showed up many times. The chain combines TRBV5-1 with TRBJ2-3; D possibly corresponds to TRBD1 (6 bases). Trimming left V 3 bases short and J 2 bases short, with 22 bases between. Germline CDR1 is SGHRS and CDR2 is YFSETQ. The CDR3 has 18 amino acids. The CDR3 DNA follows: TGCGCCAGCAGCTCCTACAGCGGTCTTGTGGGGGCCACAGATACGCAGTATTTT. Amino acids: CASSSYSGLVGATDTQYF. The full variable domain, rest sourced from reference TRBV5-1 and TRBJ2-3, is KAGVTQTPRYLIKTRGQQVTLSCSPISGHRSVSWYQQTPGQGLQFLFEYFSETQRNKGNFPGRFSGRQFSNSRSEMNVSTLELGDSALYLCASSSYSGLVGATDTQYFGPGTRLTVL.

This clonotype is labeled medium-sized (0.01 to 0.1%). This chain joins TRBV10-1 and TRBJ2-5, with D unresolved. CDR3 length: 13 amino acids. Trimming pared 3 bases from V and 5 bases from J, leaving 10 bases between. CDR1 WNHNN and CDR2 SYGVQD come from the germline V gene (reference sequence). The CDR3 region is CASSEAVGETQYF. In nucleotides, the CDR3 is TGCGCCAGCAGTGAAGCTGTTGGGGAGACCCAGTACTTC.

At least ten counts were recorded for this clonotype. The chain employs TRBV6-1 and TRBJ1-1; D unclear. Germline V gene sequence: CDR1 MNHNS, CDR2 SASEGT. The V end lost 2 bases, the J end lost 0 bases, and 13 bases lay between the germline ends. The CDR3 runs 16 residues. The CDR3 DNA is TGTGCCAGCAGTGAATGGCCGCAACCTTTGAACACTGAAGCTTTCTTT. It encodes CASSEWPQPLNTEAFF.

Within the sample, this clonotype is medium-sized. As DNA, the CDR3 is TGTGCCAGCAGGTCCTCCCGGGTCCGCTCTGGGGCCAACGTCCTGACTTTC. This translates into CASRSSRVRSGANVLTF. The V and J genes are TRBV28 and TRBJ2-6, with unresolved D. The length of the CDR3 is 17 residues. The ends were cut back, 6 bases at V and 0 bases at J, with 15 bases in the middle. Germline V CDR1 and CDR2: MDHEN, SYDVKM.

This clonotype was seen ten or more times. This chain uses TRBV20-1 with TRBJ2-7; 8 bases align to TRBD2. Germline V gives CDR1 DFQATT, CDR2 SNEGSKA (reference sequence). V was clipped by 3 bases and J by 3 bases; unmatched bases: 4. CDR3 size: 13 residues. The CDR3 sequence is CSARETSDYEQYF. In DNA, the CDR3 is TGCAGTGCTAGGGAGACTAGCGACTACGAGCAGTACTTC.

This clonotype occurred many times. The V and J genes are TRBV29-1 and TRBJ2-7; 10 nucleotides align to TRBD1. J was trimmed by 0 bases and V by 5 bases; bases with no gene match: 10. Germline loops: CDR1 SQVTM, CDR2 ANQGSEA. CDR3 length: 16 residues. CDR3 protein: CSVTGQGVGSSYEQYF. Here the CDR3 DNA reads TGCAGCGTTACTGGACAGGGGGTTGGAAGCTCCTACGAGCAGTACTTC.

This clonotype appeared many times. V usage is TRBV5-6 and J usage is TRBJ2-5, with D possibly being TRBD1 or TRBD2 (6 bases each). The CDR3 loop spans 14 amino acids. Trimming shortened V by 4 bases and J by 4 bases, and 14 bases separated the two germline ends. The germline gives CDR1 SGHDT, CDR2 YYEEEE. CDR3 loop: CASSPGGEVETQYF. The CDR3 nucleotides read TGTGCCAGCAGCCCCGGGGGCGAAGTAGAGACCCAGTACTTC.

At least ten counts were recorded for this clonotype. The rearrangement links TRBV28 to TRBJ2-7; 7 bases fit TRBD1. V lost 5 bases to trimming and J lost 4 bases; unmatched junction nucleotides: 17. This CDR3 has 17 residues. Germline CDR1 reads MDHEN; CDR2 reads SYDVKM. CDR3 loop: CASSPYVHRGLPYEQYF. The CDR3 region has the DNA TGTGCCAGCAGTCCCTACGTTCACAGGGGCCTACCTTACGAGCAGTACTTC.

This clonotype has just a few counts. V is TRBV10-3 and J is TRBJ2-7; 10 bases match TRBD1. The V gene end was trimmed by 4 bases and the J gene end by 5 bases; junction bases not matched to a gene: 11. Germline CDR1 ENHRY, CDR2 SYGVKD. This CDR3 contains 16 residues. The CDR3 bases are TGTGCCATCAGTGGGAGACAGGGGGCTGGAAACAACGAGCAGTACTTC. It encodes CAISGRQGAGNNEQYF.

The chain uses TRBV9 and TRBJ2-7; TRBD2 matches at 10 bases. Trimming took 0 bases from V and 5 from J; bases not matched to a gene: 5. Germline lookup yields CDR1 SGDLS and CDR2 YYNGEE. This CDR3 has 15 amino acids. CDR3 sequence: CASSVVPSGGHEQYF. The DNA for the CDR3 is TGTGCCAGCAGCGTAGTTCCTAGCGGGGGCCACGAGCAGTACTTC.

The chain is built from TRBV2 and TRBJ2-6; the D is unclear. CDR1 is SNHLY, CDR2 FYNNEI, per germline. V lost 5 bases to trimming and J lost 0 bases, with 11 bases between them. The CDR3 is 16 residues long. CDR3 region: CASSSGAISGANVLTF. The CDR3 region has the DNA TGTGCCAGCAGTTCAGGCGCGATCTCTGGGGCCAACGTCCTGACTTTC.

This clonotype was picked up many times. The chain combines TRBV12-3 or TRBV12-4 with TRBJ2-5, with no clear D. V lost 1 base, J lost 3 bases, and 6 bases lay in between. This CDR3 spans 13 amino acids. In nucleotides, the CDR3 is TGTGCCAGCAGTTTAGTGGCTAAAGAGACCCAGTACTTC. This gives the protein CASSLVAKETQYF.

There are many counts of this clonotype. This sequence joins TRBV27 and TRBJ2-4, with D maybe TRBD1 (5 bases). Trimming removed 2 bases from V and 6 bases from J, with 14 bases in between. This CDR3 has 15 residues. Per the germline V gene, CDR1 is MNHEY and CDR2 is SMNVEV (reference sequence). CDR3 residues: CASSLQGRVRNIQYF. Written as DNA, the CDR3 is TGTGCCAGCAGTTTACAGGGCAGGGTTCGAAACATTCAGTACTTC.

This clonotype occurred many times. The rearrangement uses TRBV7-9 and TRBJ2-1; D is unclear. The germline V and J ends were trimmed by 8 bases and 8 bases, with 19 bases remaining between them. Looked up from germline, CDR1 is SEHNR and CDR2 is FQNEAQ (reference sequence). The length of the CDR3 is 14 residues. The CDR3 spells CASAAGESLDEQFF. The CDR3 coding sequence is TGTGCCAGCGCGGCAGGTGAATCTCTCGATGAGCAGTTCTTC.

This clonotype was found many times. DNA of the CDR3: TGCAGTGCGCTGGGCTTGGGGCTACTAGCGGGGCCGAACAATGAGCAGTTCTTC. This encodes CSALGLGLLAGPNNEQFF. The rearrangement joins TRBV20-1 to TRBJ2-1; the match to TRBD2 covers 10 bases. The germline V gene has CDR1 DFQATT and CDR2 SNEGSKA (reference sequence). The ends lost 6 bases at V and 5 bases at J; junction bases unmatched: 19. There are 18 residues in the CDR3.

This clonotype appeared many times. This chain connects TRBV6-6 to TRBJ1-2, with D tentatively TRBD1 (5 bases). The germline V and J ends were trimmed by 1 base and 4 bases, with 13 bases remaining between them. The V gene's germline CDR1 is MNHNY and CDR2 SVGAGI (reference sequence). CDR3 length equals 15 residues. CDR3 protein: CASSYLSGTAYGYTF. DNA for the CDR3: TGTGCCAGCAGTTACTTATCCGGGACGGCCTATGGCTACACCTTC.

This clonotype was found many times. The chain combines TRBV12-3 or TRBV12-4 with TRBJ1-4; unclear D gene. V was trimmed by 3 bases and J by 8 bases, leaving 16 bases between them. CDR3 length: 15 residues. The DNA for the CDR3 is TGTGCCAGCAGTTTGGCGGGGAGGCGGGTAGAAAAACTGTTTTTT. Translating gives CASSLAGRRVEKLFF.

At least ten counts were recorded for this clonotype. The chain joins TRBV7-2 to TRBJ2-5; TRBD1 is a possible D gene (6 bases). V gave up 2 bases and J gave up 4 bases, with 17 bases separating them. The germline gives CDR1 SGHTA, CDR2 FQGNSA. This CDR3 region has 16 residues. The CDR3 sequence: CASSLRQGSSRETQYF. CDR3 sequence (DNA): TGTGCCAGCAGCTTAAGGCAGGGGTCTTCCAGAGAGACCCAGTACTTC.

This clonotype has a count of ten or more. The chain combines TRBV2 with TRBJ1-1; D is ambiguous. Germline loops: CDR1 SNHLY, CDR2 FYNNEI. This CDR3 spans 13 amino acids. Between the trimmed V and J ends, which lost 0 bases and 7 bases, there was a span of 9 bases. CDR3 sequence: CASSEAPRGEAFF. For the CDR3, the DNA is TGTGCCAGCAGTGAAGCGCCCCGCGGTGAAGCTTTCTTT.

A few counts support this clonotype. The rearrangement joins TRBV20-1 to TRBJ2-7; 10 bases are shared with TRBD1. The CDR3 sequence is 14 residues long. The germline V gene has CDR1 DFQATT and CDR2 SNEGSKA (reference sequence). With V trimmed by 2 bases and J by 3 bases, 4 bases remained unmatched. CDR3 in DNA: TGCAGTGCTAGACGGACAGGGGGAAACTACGAGCAGTACTTC. Its protein product is CSARRTGGNYEQYF.

In its sample, this clonotype was seen many times. The rearrangement joins TRBV29-1 to TRBJ2-1, with D possibly TRBD1 on 6 matching bases. Trimming stripped 7 bases from V and 8 bases from J, with 18 bases between. The CDR3 has 13 amino acids. CDR1 and CDR2 (germline): SQVTM, ANQGSEA. In nucleotides, the CDR3 is TGCAGCGGTGCCGATACAGGGTTCTATGAGCAGTTCTTC. This sequence encodes CSGADTGFYEQFF.

The chain uses TRBV7-2 and TRBJ2-7, with 10 nucleotides matching TRBD1. V lost 5 bases to trimming and J lost 3 bases; unmatched junction nucleotides: 7. Germline V gene lookup returns CDR1 SGHTA and CDR2 FQGNSA. The CDR3 spans 15 residues. CDR3 bases: TGTGCCAGCAGCACCCGGACAGGGGGTGGCTACGAGCAGTACTTC. Encoded protein: CASSTRTGGGYEQYF. The variable domain in full, with the rest retrieved from reference TRBV7-2 and TRBJ2-7, is GAGVSQSPSNKVTEKGKDVELRCDPISGHTALYWYRQSLGQGLEFLIYFQGNSAPDKSGLPSDRFSAERTGGSVSTLTIQRTQQEDSAVYLCASSTRTGGGYEQYFGPGTRLTVT.